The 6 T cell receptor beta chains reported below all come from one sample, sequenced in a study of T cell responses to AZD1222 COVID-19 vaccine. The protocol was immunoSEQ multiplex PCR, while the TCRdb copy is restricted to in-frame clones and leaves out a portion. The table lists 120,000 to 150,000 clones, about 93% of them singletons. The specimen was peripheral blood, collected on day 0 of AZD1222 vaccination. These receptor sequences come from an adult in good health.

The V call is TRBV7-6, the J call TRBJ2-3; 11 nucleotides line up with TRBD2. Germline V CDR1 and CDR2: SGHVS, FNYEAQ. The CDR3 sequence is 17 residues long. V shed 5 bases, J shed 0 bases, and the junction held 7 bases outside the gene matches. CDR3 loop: CASSALAGGVSTDTQYF. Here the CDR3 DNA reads TGTGCCAGCAGCGCTCTAGCGGGGGGCGTTAGCACAGATACGCAGTATTTT.

CDR3 in amino acids: CATRGDQPQHF. CDR3 coding DNA: TGTGCCACCAGAGGGGATCAGCCCCAGCATTTT. This chain connects TRBV6-6 to TRBJ1-5; maybe TRBD1 (5 bases). This CDR3 region has 11 residues. CDR1 MNHNY and CDR2 SVGAGI come from the germline V gene (reference sequence). V was trimmed by 10 bases and J by 5 bases, leaving 9 bases between them.

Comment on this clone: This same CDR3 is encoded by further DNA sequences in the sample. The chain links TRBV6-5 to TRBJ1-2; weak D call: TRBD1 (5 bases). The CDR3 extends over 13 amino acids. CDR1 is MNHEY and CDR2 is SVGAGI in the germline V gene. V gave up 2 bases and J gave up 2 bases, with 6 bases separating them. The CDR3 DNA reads TGTGCCAGCAGTTACGGGGGGAACTATGGCTACACCTTC. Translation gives CASSYGGNYGYTF.

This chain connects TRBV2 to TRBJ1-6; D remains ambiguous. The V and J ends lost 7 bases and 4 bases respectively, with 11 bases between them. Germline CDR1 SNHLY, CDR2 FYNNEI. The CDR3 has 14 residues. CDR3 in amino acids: CASTNSDYNSPLHF. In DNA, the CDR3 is TGTGCCAGCACCAACAGTGATTATAATTCACCCCTCCACTTT. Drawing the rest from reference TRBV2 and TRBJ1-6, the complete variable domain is EPEVTQTPSHQVTQMGQEVILRCVPISNHLYFYWYRQILGQKVEFLVSFYNNEISEKSEIFDDQFSVERPDGSNFTLKIRSTKLEDSAMYFCASTNSDYNSPLHFGNGTRLTVT.

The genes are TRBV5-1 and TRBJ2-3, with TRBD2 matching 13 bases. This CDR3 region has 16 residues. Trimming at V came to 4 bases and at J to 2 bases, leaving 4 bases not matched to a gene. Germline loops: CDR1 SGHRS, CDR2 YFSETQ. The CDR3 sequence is CASSRGTSGNTDTQYF. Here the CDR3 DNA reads TGCGCCAGCAGCCGCGGGACTAGCGGGAACACAGATACGCAGTATTTT.

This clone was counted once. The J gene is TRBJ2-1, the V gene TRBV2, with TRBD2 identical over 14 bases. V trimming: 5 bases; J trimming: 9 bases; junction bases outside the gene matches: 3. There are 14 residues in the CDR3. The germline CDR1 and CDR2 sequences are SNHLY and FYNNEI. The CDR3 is CASSLGLAGVEQFF. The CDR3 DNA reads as TGTGCCAGCAGTCTGGGACTAGCGGGAGTTGAGCAGTTCTTC.